These T cell receptor beta chains were read from a single sample in a study of cytomegalovirus exposure and HLA in healthy donors. Profiling relied on immunoSEQ multiplex PCR, and the TCRdb table lists in-frame clones only, not all of them. The table shows roughly 130,000 clones, with approximately 91% occurring only once. Input material: PBMCs. The source of these receptors is a man aged 25-45 years in good health and CMV-seronegative. Both conserved end residues are part of each CDR3. Each record gives: clone size, D gene, J gene, V gene, CDR3 protein, CDR3 DNA. A D gene is named only where the DNA matches it firmly. Some rows have no size entry. The others give once, few or many, or a class for an expanded clone.

-,TRBD2,TRBJ2-1,TRBV27,CASSLESSGGDNEQFF,TGTGCCAGCAGTTTAGAGTCCAGCGGGGGGGACAATGAGCAGTTCTTC
-,-,TRBJ2-2,TRBV5-4,CASSLQFNTGELFF,TGTGCCAGCAGCTTGCAGTTCAACACCGGGGAGCTGTTTTTT
-,-,TRBJ2-5,TRBV6-5,CASSYGALQETQYF,TGTGCCAGCAGTTACGGGGCACTCCAAGAGACCCAGTACTTC
-,TRBD1,TRBJ2-2,TRBV5-1,CASSAPGQGLAGELFF,TGCGCCAGCAGCGCCCCGGGACAGGGATTAGCCGGGGAGCTGTTTTTT
-,-,TRBJ2-7,TRBV6-5,CASSSDRRTYEQYF,TGTGCCAGCAGTTCGGACAGAAGAACCTACGAGCAGTACTTC
-,-,TRBJ2-3,TRBV13,CASSLSEGRGFLLTDTQYF,TGTGCCAGCAGCTTATCCGAGGGGCGGGGATTCCTCCTCACAGATACGCAGTATTTT
-,TRBD1,TRBJ2-7,TRBV19,CASSYRDRVYEQYF,TGTGCCAGTAGTTACCGGGACAGGGTCTACGAGCAGTACTTC
-,TRBD1,TRBJ2-7,TRBV6-6,CASSLSAGTVSYEQYF,TGTGCCAGCAGCTTGTCGGCCGGGACAGTCTCCTACGAGCAGTACTTC
-,-,TRBJ1-1,TRBV27,CASSFAEVWTEAFF,TGTGCCAGCAGTTTTGCCGAGGTGTGGACTGAAGCTTTCTTT
-,-,TRBJ2-1,TRBV5-1,CASSSYSYNEQFF,TGCGCCAGCAGCTCTTACTCCTACAATGAGCAGTTCTTC
-,-,TRBJ1-5,TRBV5-4,CASSAGQHNQPQHF,TGTGCCAGCAGCGCCGGACAGCACAATCAGCCCCAGCATTTT
-,-,TRBJ2-1,TRBV6-4,CASSEREFGNEQFF,TGTGCCAGCAGTGAACGGGAGTTCGGAAATGAGCAGTTCTTC
-,TRBD2,TRBJ2-6,TRBV5-5,CASSLAQRDYSGANVLTF,TGTGCCAGCAGCTTGGCCCAGCGGGACTACTCTGGGGCCAACGTCCTGACTTTC
-,-,TRBJ2-4,TRBV30,CAWSLGLAKNIQYF,TGTGCCTGGAGTCTAGGACTAGCCAAAAACATTCAGTACTTC
-,-,TRBJ2-1,TRBV13,CASSPGRWNHNEQFF,TGTGCCAGCAGCCCCGGCAGGTGGAATCACAATGAGCAGTTCTTC
-,TRBD2,TRBJ2-4,TRBV7-9,CASSPGLAKYIQYF,TGTGCCAGCAGCCCAGGACTAGCTAAGTACATTCAGTACTTC
-,TRBD2,TRBJ2-3,TRBV4-3,CASSQSRMGGGPPDTQYF,TGCGCCAGCAGCCAAAGTCGAATGGGGGGAGGGCCCCCAGATACGCAGTATTTT
once,TRBD1,TRBJ1-2,TRBV5-4,CASSFDREDTF,TGTGCCAGCAGCTTTGACAGGGAGGACACCTTC
once,TRBD1,TRBJ1-1,TRBV5-1,CASSLRAGGEDTEAFF,TGCGCCAGCAGCTTGAGGGCAGGGGGCGAGGACACTGAAGCTTTCTTT
once,-,TRBJ2-2,TRBV7-9,CASSLLLWDKTGELFF,TGTGCCAGCAGCTTACTTCTATGGGACAAGACCGGGGAGCTGTTTTTT
-,TRBD2,TRBJ2-1,TRBV7-7,CASSLGLAGAHEQFF,TGTGCCAGCAGCTTAGGGCTAGCGGGAGCTCATGAGCAGTTCTTC
-,TRBD1,TRBJ2-7,TRBV5-1,CASSLQGVNYEQYF,TGCGCCAGCAGCTTGCAGGGGGTAAATTACGAGCAGTACTTC
once,TRBD1,TRBJ2-1,TRBV6-5,CASSFDDRVDEQFF,TGTGCCAGCAGTTTCGACGACAGGGTCGATGAGCAGTTCTTC
-,-,TRBJ2-2,TRBV5-1,CASRRDTANTGELFF,TGCGCCAGCAGACGGGACACCGCGAACACCGGGGAGCTGTTTTTT
-,TRBD1,TRBJ1-2,TRBV19,CASSSPDRGYYGYTF,TGTGCCAGTAGTTCACCCGACAGGGGGTATTATGGCTACACCTTC
-,-,TRBJ1-1,TRBV2,CATVKQVMNTEAFF,TGTGCCACCGTAAAACAGGTAATGAACACTGAAGCTTTCTTT
-,-,TRBJ1-2,TRBV5-4,CASSLAVSNYGYTF,TGTGCCAGCAGCTTGGCCGTCAGTAACTATGGCTACACCTTC
-,TRBD2,TRBJ2-3,TRBV5-4,CASSARLAGPDTQYF,TGTGCCAGCAGCGCCCGACTAGCGGGACCAGATACGCAGTATTTT
once,-,TRBJ1-1,TRBV19,CASSPPQRSNTEAFF,TGTGCCAGTAGTCCTCCACAGAGATCGAACACTGAAGCTTTCTTT
-,TRBD2,TRBJ2-2,TRBV9,CASSVASGSSNTGELFF,TGTGCCAGCAGCGTAGCCAGCGGGAGTTCAAACACCGGGGAGCTGTTTTTT
-,TRBD1,TRBJ1-1,TRBV5-6,CASNPQGDTEAFF,TGTGCCAGCAACCCACAGGGGGACACTGAAGCTTTCTTT
-,TRBD1,TRBJ2-3,TRBV5-4,CASSHGTGPDTQYF,TGTGCCAGCAGCCACGGGACAGGGCCAGATACGCAGTATTTT
-,-,TRBJ1-1,TRBV30,CAWSVGRGTEAFF,TGTGCCTGGAGTGTGGGGAGGGGGACTGAAGCTTTCTTT
-,-,TRBJ2-5,TRBV6-6,CASTKRGGIEETQYF,TGTGCCAGCACCAAGAGGGGGGGGATCGAAGAGACCCAGTACTTC
-,TRBD2,TRBJ2-2,TRBV11-3,CASSPSRAGGTGELFF,TGTGCCAGCAGCCCCTCTAGGGCGGGAGGTACCGGGGAGCTGTTTTTT
-,TRBD1,TRBJ2-3,TRBV9,CASGRTGSDTQYF,TGTGCCAGCGGACGGACAGGTTCAGATACGCAGTATTTT
-,-,TRBJ2-5,TRBV10-1,CASSDSGIQETQYF,TGCGCCAGCAGTGATTCGGGGATACAAGAGACCCAGTACTTC
-,-,TRBJ2-1,TRBV9,CASIKGDNEQFF,TGTGCCAGCATAAAAGGGGACAATGAGCAGTTCTTC
-,-,TRBJ2-5,TRBV6-5,CASSYTSFQETQYF,TGTGCCAGCAGTTACACATCCTTCCAAGAGACCCAGTACTTC
-,TRBD1,TRBJ1-2,TRBV15,CATSRDGSLGTGDRRYGYTF,TGTGCCACCAGCAGAGATGGGTCGCTCGGGACAGGGGATCGTCGCTATGGCTACACCTTC
-,TRBD1,TRBJ2-5,TRBV11-2,CASSPGQGVPETQYF,TGTGCCAGCAGCCCGGGACAGGGGGTTCCAGAGACCCAGTACTTC
-,TRBD2,TRBJ2-2,TRBV7-2,CASSRSGTSGRAPGELFF,TGTGCCAGCAGTCGATCCGGGACTAGCGGGAGGGCCCCCGGGGAGCTGTTTTTT
-,-,TRBJ1-3,TRBV15,CATSTTSSGNTIYF,TGTGCCACCAGTACAACTAGCTCTGGAAACACCATATATTTT
-,-,TRBJ2-7,TRBV7-2,CASRGAAAYEQYF,TGTGCCAGCAGAGGAGCGGCGGCATACGAGCAGTACTTC
-,TRBD2,TRBJ2-7,TRBV10-1,CASSERLAGLEYF,TGCGCCAGCAGTGAAAGGCTAGCGGGCCTGGAGTACTTC